Each of the 28 T cell receptor beta chains below was sequenced from the same sample in a study of T cell repertoires in cytomegalovirus infection. TCRdb reprocessed the reads with MiXCR, giving one entry per CDR3 protein. The top ten hold 25% of the sample, which has over 150,000 distinct CDR3 sequences, 17% seen once. Source material: CD8+ T cells from PBMCs. The origin of the receptors is a human donor in good health (CMV status not recorded). Some clones in this sample may be carry-over from other donors' samples.

The sample holds a few counts of this clonotype. The chain links TRBV28 to TRBJ2-2; D ambiguous. V shed 4 bases and J shed 0 bases, with 9 bases lying between them. Germline CDR1 and CDR2: MDHEN and SYDVKM. The CDR3 is 15 residues long. The CDR3: CASSSLLTNTGELFF. CDR3 nucleotide sequence: TGTGCCAGCAGTTCACTCCTCACGAACACCGGGGAGCTGTTTTTT.

This clonotype turned up a few times. The CDR3 spells CASSTFESAPTGELFF. CDR3 coding DNA: TGTGCCAGCAGCACCTTCGAGAGTGCCCCTACCGGGGAGCTGTTTTTT. The chain uses TRBV7-9 and TRBJ2-2; D ambiguous. The CDR3 is 16 amino acids. V lost 5 bases and J lost 5, with 18 bases in between. In germline, CDR1 is SEHNR, CDR2 FQNEAQ (reference sequence).

The table lists this clonotype with a few counts. This chain joins TRBV7-8 and TRBJ2-1, with 12 nucleotides matching TRBD2. Germline CDR1 is SGHVS and CDR2 is FQNEAQ. This CDR3 is built from 15 residues. The V and J ends lost 6 bases and 8 bases, in that order; junction bases with no gene match: 8. The CDR3 bases are TGTGCCAGCAGTTATCCTAGCGGGGGGGCCTATGAGCAGTTCTTC. Translated, it gives CASSYPSGGAYEQFF.

This clonotype has at least ten counts. The rearrangement links TRBV6-1 to TRBJ2-6; D is unclear. Germline CDR1 MNHNS, CDR2 SASEGT. The CDR3 is made up of 14 amino acids. Trimming removed 1 base from V and 10 bases from J, with 11 bases in between. The CDR3 DNA is TGTGCCAGCAGTGAAGGTCATGGTCTGAACGTCCTGACTTTC. This translates into CASSEGHGLNVLTF.

The chain joins TRBV4-1 to TRBJ2-3, with a tentative D call TRBD2 (5 bases). Germline loops: CDR1 MGHRA, CDR2 YSYEKL. The CDR3 consists of 15 residues. V lost 2 bases and J lost 4, with 13 bases in between. The CDR3 loop reads CASSQQVEVPDTQYF. Here the CDR3 DNA reads TGCGCCAGCAGCCAACAGGTGGAGGTCCCAGATACGCAGTATTTT.

The chain links TRBV20-1 to TRBJ1-3, with 10 bases fitting TRBD1. J gave up 2 bases and V 6 bases, and 4 bases lay outside the gene matches. This CDR3 contains 14 residues. Looked up from germline, CDR1 is DFQATT and CDR2 is SNEGSKA (reference sequence). The CDR3 spells CSATGTGAGNTIYF. CDR3 nucleotide sequence: TGCAGTGCCACCGGGACAGGGGCTGGAAACACCATATATTTT.

This clonotype was detected a few times. The chain links TRBV7-2 to TRBJ1-6; 7 bases match TRBD1. The CDR3 runs 17 residues. V shed 2 bases, J shed 8 bases, and the junction held 12 bases outside the gene matches. Germline values: CDR1 SGHTA, CDR2 FQGNSA. In DNA form, the CDR3 reads TGTGCCAGCAGCTTAAGGGCAGGGGGTAGTATTGATTCACCCCTCCACTTT. This codes for CASSLRAGGSIDSPLHF.

This clonotype was observed a handful of times. The J gene is TRBJ2-7, the V gene TRBV7-9, with 8 bases lining up with TRBD1. The V gene end was trimmed by 1 base and the J gene end by 2 bases; junction bases not matched to a gene: 4. The CDR3 sequence is 15 residues long. CDR1 and CDR2 (germline): SEHNR, FQNEAQ (reference sequence). As DNA, the CDR3 is TGTGCCAGCAGCTTAGGGGACAGGAACACCTACGAGCAGTACTTC. Residues: CASSLGDRNTYEQYF.

There are a few counts of this clonotype. The chain carries TRBV7-9 and TRBJ2-3; the match to TRBD2 covers 9 bases. Trimming took 5 bases from V and 3 from J; bases not matched to a gene: 6. Germline V CDR1 and CDR2: SEHNR, FQNEAQ (reference sequence). This CDR3 contains 15 residues. The CDR3 loop is CASSPTGLATDTQYF. The CDR3 nucleotides read TGTGCCAGCAGCCCGACGGGACTAGCAACAGATACGCAGTATTTT.

J is TRBJ2-1 and V is TRBV20-1; 10 bases fit TRBD1. The V and J ends lost 1 base and 8 bases, in that order; junction bases with no gene match: 5. The CDR3 runs to 14 residues. Germline CDR1 DFQATT, CDR2 SNEGSKA (reference sequence). The CDR3: CSARGTGGGDEQFF. The CDR3 DNA follows: TGCAGTGCTAGAGGGACAGGGGGAGGCGATGAGCAGTTCTTC.

This clonotype was found a few times. V is TRBV4-3 and J is TRBJ2-1; 7 bases align to TRBD2. Trimming at V came to 5 bases and at J to 8 bases, leaving 12 bases not matched to a gene. Looked up from germline, CDR1 is LGHNA and CDR2 is YSLEER. The CDR3 runs to 15 residues. The CDR3 DNA follows: TGCGCCAGCAGCAAGCGAGAGACTAGCTTCGATGAGCAGTTCTTC. It encodes CASSKRETSFDEQFF.

This clonotype was counted only a few times. V is TRBV7-9 and J is TRBJ2-3; the D gene is possibly TRBD1 (5 bases). The germline V gene encodes CDR1 SEHNR and CDR2 FQNEAQ (reference sequence). V lost 6 bases and J 5 bases, leaving 15 bases between the germline ends. The CDR3 covers 14 residues. The CDR3 sequence is CASSLDKKEDTQYF. CDR3 sequence (DNA): TGTGCCAGCAGTCTGGACAAAAAGGAAGATACGCAGTATTTT.

This clonotype is a singleton in its sample. The V call is TRBV11-1, the J call TRBJ2-1; no clear D gene. The CDR3 totals 11 residues. Trimming left V 7 bases short and J 8 bases short, with 9 bases between. The germline CDR1 and CDR2 sequences are SGHAT and FQDESV (reference sequence). This CDR3 is CASTWVDEQFF. The CDR3 coding sequence is TGTGCCAGCACTTGGGTAGATGAGCAGTTCTTC. The full variable domain, completed using reference TRBV11-1 and TRBJ2-1, is EAEVAQSPRYKITEKSQAVAFWCDPISGHATLYWYRQILGQGPELLVQFQDESVVDDSQLPKDRFSAERLKGVDSTLKIQPAELGDSAMYLCASTWVDEQFFGPGTRLTVL.

The chain combines TRBV10-2 with TRBJ1-4; no clear D. The V end lost 0 bases, the J end lost 0 bases, and 5 bases lay between the germline ends. Germline values: CDR1 WSHSY, CDR2 SAAADI. The CDR3 loop spans 15 amino acids. CDR3 sequence: CASSESDATNEKLFF. CDR3 nucleotides: TGCGCCAGCAGTGAGTCGGACGCAACTAATGAAAAACTGTTTTTT.

V is TRBV5-6 and J is TRBJ2-7; the D call may be TRBD1 or TRBD2 (5 bases each). V was trimmed by 0 bases and J by 2 bases, leaving 12 bases between them. Germline assignment: CDR1 SGHDT and CDR2 YYEEEE. There are 15 residues in the CDR3. CDR3 region: CASSLEVGTPYEQYF. The CDR3 DNA is TGTGCCAGCAGCTTGGAAGTGGGGACCCCCTACGAGCAGTACTTC.

This clonotype has a handful of counts. The rearrangement links TRBV6-2 or TRBV6-3 to TRBJ1-1, with D possibly matching TRBD1 (5 bases). V gave up 7 bases and J gave up 0 bases, with 15 bases separating them. The V gene's germline CDR1 is MNHEY and CDR2 SVGEGT. The CDR3 totals 15 residues. This chain's CDR3 is CASNPGTLMNTEAFF. CDR3 nucleotides: TGTGCCAGCAATCCAGGGACCCTCATGAACACTGAAGCTTTCTTT.

The genes are TRBV28 and TRBJ1-2; D perhaps matches TRBD1 (6 bases). The CDR3 has 17 amino acids. Trimming took 5 bases from V and 1 from J, leaving 20 bases between them. From germline, CDR1 is MDHEN and CDR2 SYDVKM. CDR3 coding DNA: TGTGCCAGCAGTCAGGACAGCGAGCCCGAGGTTAACTATGGCTACACCTTC. This codes for CASSQDSEPEVNYGYTF.

The CDR3 spells CASSPVGALNYGYTF. The DNA of the CDR3 is TGTGCCAGCAGCCCTGTAGGGGCGCTCAACTATGGCTACACCTTC. The rearrangement links TRBV7-2 to TRBJ1-2, with a tentative D call TRBD1 (5 bases). Germline-derived CDR1 and CDR2 are SGHTA and FQGNSA. This CDR3 contains 15 residues. The V and J ends lost 5 bases and 2 bases respectively, with 15 bases between them.

This clonotype showed up just a few times. The chain employs TRBV2 and TRBJ1-5; possibly TRBD1 for D (6 bases). With 3 bases removed from V and 4 bases from J, the gap between germline ends came to 13 bases. Germline V gene sequence: CDR1 SNHLY, CDR2 FYNNEI. The CDR3 sequence is 15 residues long. The CDR3 sequence is CASSDGGAGNQPQHF. The CDR3 coding sequence is TGTGCCAGCAGTGATGGGGGGGCCGGTAATCAGCCCCAGCATTTT. Drawing the rest from reference TRBV2 and TRBJ1-5, the complete variable domain is EPEVTQTPSHQVTQMGQEVILRCVPISNHLYFYWYRQILGQKVEFLVSFYNNEISEKSEIFDDQFSVERPDGSNFTLKIRSTKLEDSAMYFCASSDGGAGNQPQHFGDGTRLSIL.

This clonotype has only a few counts. The chain has TRBV19 and TRBJ2-1; possibly TRBD1 for D (5 bases). Germline assignment: CDR1 LNHDA and CDR2 SQIVND (reference sequence). The V end was cut by 3 bases, the J end by 2 bases, with 11 bases between. The CDR3 covers 15 residues. This CDR3 is CASSIGRVPYNEQFF. The CDR3 coding sequence is TGTGCCAGTAGTATTGGCAGGGTACCCTACAATGAGCAGTTCTTC.

This clonotype was counted at least ten times. The chain combines TRBV7-2 with TRBJ2-3; the match to TRBD1 covers 8 bases. Germline V gives CDR1 SGHTA, CDR2 FQGNSA. V gave up 1 base and J gave up 4 bases; unmatched junction bases: 7. The CDR3 has 16 residues. The CDR3 protein is CASSLGRAGGADTQYF. The CDR3 bases are TGTGCCAGCAGCTTAGGACGGGCAGGGGGCGCAGATACGCAGTATTTT.

This clonotype was picked up a small number of times. The chain recombines TRBV7-9 with TRBJ2-7; D remains ambiguous. The CDR3 contains 15 residues. Germline V CDR1 and CDR2: SEHNR, FQNEAQ (reference sequence). The ends were cut back, 1 base at V and 0 bases at J, with 10 bases in the middle. CDR3 region: CASSLGFGTSYEQYF. The CDR3, as DNA: TGTGCCAGCAGCTTAGGGTTCGGTACCTCCTACGAGCAGTACTTC.

This clonotype turned up a few times. V and J are TRBV5-5 and TRBJ2-5, with D possibly TRBD1 on 5 matching bases. The CDR3 length is 15 residues. Trimming took 1 base from V and 2 from J, leaving 12 bases between them. Germline assignment: CDR1 SGHKS and CDR2 YYEKEE (reference sequence). CDR3 region: CASSLLGLQQETQYF. The CDR3 DNA reads as TGTGCCAGCAGCTTGCTGGGGCTACAGCAAGAGACCCAGTACTTC.

The chain employs TRBV10-3 and TRBJ1-5, with D possibly matching TRBD1 (5 bases). CDR3 size: 13 residues. Per the germline V gene, CDR1 is ENHRY and CDR2 is SYGVKD. With 6 bases removed from V and 5 bases from J, the gap between germline ends came to 11 bases. In nucleotides, the CDR3 is TGTGCCATCAGCGGAGAAGGGGATCAGCCCCAGCATTTT. It codes for CAISGEGDQPQHF.

The V call is TRBV20-1, the J call TRBJ1-3; 8 bases match TRBD1. V lost 2 bases and J lost 2; bases outside the gene matches: 2. The CDR3 contains 14 residues. Germline V CDR1 and CDR2: DFQATT, SNEGSKA (reference sequence). The CDR3 sequence is CSARQGATGNTIYF. CDR3 bases: TGCAGTGCTAGACAGGGGGCGACTGGAAACACCATATATTTT.

The CDR3 DNA reads as TGTGCCAGCCAGGTGAACAGGGAGGCTTCACCCCTCCACTTT. Its protein product is CASQVNREASPLHF. The V gene is TRBV6-2 or TRBV6-3, the J gene TRBJ1-6, with a tentative D call TRBD1 (6 bases). Trimming removed 8 bases from V and 9 bases from J, with 17 bases in between. This CDR3 region has 14 residues. Germline values: CDR1 MNHEY, CDR2 SVGEGT.

In its sample, this clonotype was seen a few times. The rearrangement uses TRBV29-1 and TRBJ1-1; D is possibly TRBD1 (5 bases). V was clipped by 6 bases and J by 0 bases, with 14 bases between them. This CDR3 has 14 residues. Germline V gene lookup returns CDR1 SQVTM and CDR2 ANQGSEA. The CDR3 reads CSVGPAAVNTEAFF. The CDR3 region has the DNA TGCAGCGTGGGGCCCGCGGCAGTGAACACTGAAGCTTTCTTT. Drawing the rest from reference TRBV29-1 and TRBJ1-1, the complete variable domain is SAVISQKPSRDICQRGTSLTIQCQVDSQVTMMFWYRQQPGQSLTLIATANQGSEATYESGFVIDKFPISRPNLTFSTLTVSNMSPEDSSIYLCSVGPAAVNTEAFFGQGTRLTVV.

The sample holds a few counts of this clonotype. The chain carries TRBV25-1 and TRBJ1-2; 7 nucleotides agree with TRBD1. The CDR3 has 13 amino acids. Germline V CDR1 and CDR2: MGHDK, SYGVNS. Trimming removed 7 bases from V and 4 bases from J; junction bases left unmatched: 6. CDR3 nucleotide sequence: TGTGCCAGCACCCTAGGGACAGTCTATGGCTACACCTTC. Translated: CASTLGTVYGYTF.